This T cell receptor (beta chain) is drawn from a study of T cell responses to AZD1222 COVID-19 vaccine. With regard to this clone: Its specificity is not known.

Study-wide results and caveats: Recipients of two AZD1222 doses showed rising Spike-specific TCR breadth and depth. The donors showed a predominance of white British ancestry and of females, with possible underestimation of clonal diversity. Variant regions that are unmutated are reportedly the target of nearly half of spike-specific TCRs.

Using immunoSEQ multiplex PCR, the repertoire was profiled, and TCRdb retains in-frame clones only, with some absent. The data show over 150,000 clones, around nine tenths seen once. Source: peripheral blood, taken 28 days after the second AZD1222 dose. The source is an adult who received the AZD1222 COVID-19 vaccine.

CDR3 sequence: CASSQETGHNYGYTF. The CDR3 nucleotides read TGCGCCAGCAGCCAAGAAACCGGGCATAACTATGGCTACACCTTC. The chain uses TRBV4-3 and TRBJ1-2, with D hard to call. The CDR3 has 15 residues. Trimming removed 0 bases at V and 1 base at J, with 9 bases between. CDR1 and CDR2 from the germline V gene are LGHNA and YSLEER.